The clone carrying this T cell receptor (beta chain) was counted many times. The antigen is unknown. Hyperthyroidism patients, all newly diagnosed, had under 2 months' duration and ages of 18 to 65. Establishment of the diagnosis relied upon clinical symptoms, serum thyroxine, TRAb, thyroid ultrasound and orbital computed tomography. This sample was taken from a study of Graves' ophthalmopathy and Graves' hyperthyroidism. General observations from the study: Blood also held most thyroid clonotypes expanded above 0.001 frequency.

Amplified material comprised TCR beta CDR3 regions derived from RNA transcripts. RT-PCR was first run with HTBI primers, then multiplex PCR in a second round. TCRdb called the multiplex PCR reads again in MiXCR, with one record for every CDR3 protein. The profile covers some 1.1 million distinct CDR3 sequences, with about 36% appearing a single time and around 10% taken by the ten largest. V shed 8 bases and J shed 8 bases, with 15 bases lying between them. The CDR3 covers 11 residues. Germline assignment: CDR1 SQVTM and CDR2 ANQGSEA. The sequenced material came from peripheral blood or thyroid tissue (not recorded which). The chain joins TRBV29-1 to TRBJ1-2, with a possible D match to TRBD1 (6 bases). This sequence was found in an adult man with Graves' hyperthyroidism. The DNA of the CDR3 is TGCAGCACCCGCCGGACAGCCGGCTACACCTTC. Its protein product is CSTRRTAGYTF.